These T cell receptor beta chains were read from a single sample in a study of blood T cell repertoires in COVID-19. Using immunoSEQ multiplex PCR, the repertoire was profiled, and TCRdb retains in-frame clones only, with some absent. The sample lists 45,000 to 70,000 clones, approximately 80% occurring once. Sequencing was done on a sample of peripheral blood. The receptors shown here come from a woman older than 75 with active or convalescent COVID-19. Both conserved end residues are part of each CDR3. A D gene is named only where the DNA matches it firmly. Only some rows state a clone size, as once, few, many or a class for expanded clones.

clone_size	v_call	j_call	d_call	cdr3_length	cdr3_aa	cdr3_nt
NA	TRBV6-2/TRBV6-3	TRBJ2-7	NA	14	CASSTNGGFYEQYF	TGTGCCAGCAGTACTAACGGTGGGTTCTACGAGCAGTACTTC
NA	TRBV3-1/TRBV3-2	TRBJ1-2	NA	15	CASSRLVGNQDGYTF	TGTGCCAGCAGCCGTCTGGTAGGAAATCAGGATGGCTACACCTTC
NA	TRBV5-8	TRBJ2-1	TRBD1	19	CASPYVEQGAGQPDNEQFF	TGTGCCAGCCCATATGTTGAACAGGGGGCGGGCCAACCGGACAATGAGCAGTTCTTC
NA	TRBV7-9	TRBJ2-5	NA	18	CASRGTCGGPRHGETQYF	TGTGCCAGCAGGGGTACTTGCGGGGGCCCCCGCCACGGAGAGACCCAGTACTTC
NA	TRBV6-5	TRBJ1-3	NA	14	CASSNTGPGNTIYF	TGTGCCAGCAGCAACACAGGGCCCGGAAACACCATATATTTT
NA	TRBV4-1	TRBJ2-1	TRBD2	15	CASSQPTSGGREQFF	TGCGCCAGCAGCCAACCGACTAGCGGGGGTCGGGAGCAGTTCTTC
NA	TRBV12-3/TRBV12-4	TRBJ1-2	TRBD1	13	CASRRAGTGSDTF	TGTGCCAGCAGACGAGCCGGGACAGGGTCGGACACCTTC
NA	TRBV23-1	TRBJ1-5	NA	18	CASSQSPSRVLSNQPQHF	TGCGCCAGCAGTCAATCTCCATCCAGGGTACTTAGCAATCAGCCCCAGCATTTT
NA	TRBV5-1	TRBJ2-5	TRBD2	15	CASSSPSGGRGTQYF	TGCGCCAGCAGCTCCCCGAGCGGGGGGCGCGGGACCCAGTACTTC
NA	TRBV12-5	TRBJ2-3	NA	19	CASGFEGKAGVKEADTQYF	TGTGCTAGTGGTTTCGAAGGCAAAGCAGGGGTTAAGGAGGCAGATACGCAGTATTTT
NA	TRBV2	TRBJ1-2	TRBD1	12	CASSRTGNGYTF	TGTGCCAGCAGCAGGACAGGAAATGGCTACACCTTC
NA	TRBV7-8	TRBJ2-1	NA	13	CASSAGTANEQFF	TGTGCCAGCAGCGCCGGGACTGCCAATGAGCAGTTCTTC
NA	TRBV19	TRBJ2-7	TRBD2	14	CASSMGGQLYEQYF	TGTGCCAGTAGTATGGGAGGGCAGCTCTACGAGCAGTACTTC
NA	TRBV10-1	TRBJ2-5	NA	13	CASSRREPETQYF	TGCGCCAGCAGTAGACGGGAGCCGGAGACCCAGTACTTC
few	TRBV5-1	TRBJ1-1	TRBD1	16	CASSSRQGARYTEAFF	TGCGCCAGCAGCTCCAGACAGGGGGCGCGGTACACTGAAGCTTTCTTT
NA	TRBV6-5	TRBJ2-1	TRBD2	14	CASSYERGVVEQFF	TGTGCCAGCAGTTATGAGCGGGGGGTTGTTGAGCAGTTCTTC
once	TRBV12-3/TRBV12-4	TRBJ1-1	NA	13	CASSFYQDTEAFF	TGTGCCAGCAGTTTTTACCAGGACACTGAAGCTTTCTTT
NA	TRBV7-9	TRBJ1-2	TRBD1	14	CASSSNQGAYGYTF	TGTGCCAGCAGCTCCAACCAGGGGGCATATGGCTACACCTTC
NA	TRBV12-5	TRBJ1-2	NA	14	CASGLEGGNYGYTF	TGTGCTAGTGGTTTGGAGGGGGGGAACTATGGCTACACCTTC
NA	TRBV5-6	TRBJ1-5	TRBD1	13	CASNPTGGKPQHF	TGTGCCAGCAACCCGACAGGGGGTAAGCCCCAGCATTTT
NA	TRBV27	TRBJ2-7	TRBD1	15	CASSPGQGWSYEQYF	TGTGCCAGCAGTCCGGGACAGGGGTGGTCCTACGAGCAGTACTTC
many	TRBV6-4	TRBJ2-1	TRBD2	14	CASSVAGGQDEQFF	TGTGCCAGCAGTGTAGCGGGGGGCCAGGATGAGCAGTTCTTC
NA	TRBV5-1	TRBJ2-1	TRBD1	14	CASRPGTGGDEQFF	TGCGCCAGCAGGCCCGGGACAGGGGGGGATGAGCAGTTCTTC
NA	TRBV7-9	TRBJ1-2	NA	14	CASSLIAPVRGYTF	TGTGCCAGCAGCTTAATAGCGCCCGTGAGAGGCTACACCTTC
NA	TRBV24-1	TRBJ1-4	NA	16	CATSEGGGKPNEKLFF	TGTGCCACCAGTGAGGGCGGGGGCAAGCCAAATGAAAAACTGTTTTTT